The 28 T cell receptor beta chains reported below all come from one sample, sequenced in a study of T cell responses to AZD1222 COVID-19 vaccine. The protocol was immunoSEQ multiplex PCR, while the TCRdb copy is restricted to in-frame clones and leaves out a portion. The repertoire includes around 100,000 clones, around nine tenths of them detected once, and 2.5% to 4% sits in the top ten. Sequencing used peripheral blood, obtained on day 0 of AZD1222 vaccination. The receptor source for this set is an adult in good health.

This CDR3 reads CASFFMDSSYEQYF. The CDR3 coding sequence is TGTGCCAGCTTTTTCATGGACAGCTCCTACGAGCAGTACTTC. V is TRBV3-1 (or the pseudogene TRBV3-2) and J is TRBJ2-7; maybe TRBD1 (6 bases). The germline V gene has CDR1 LGHDT and CDR2 YNNKEL (reference sequence). V lost 8 bases and J lost 0, with 14 bases in between. The CDR3 has 14 residues.

The table lists this clone with a count of one. The genes are TRBV28 and TRBJ1-5, with TRBD1 matching 8 bases. The CDR3 sequence is 20 residues long. V was clipped by 6 bases and J by 1 base; unmatched bases: 20. Germline V CDR1 and CDR2: MDHEN, SYDVKM. The CDR3 loop reads CASRLSSRTGTGESNQPQHF. The CDR3 DNA is TGTGCCAGCAGACTTTCTTCCCGGACAGGGACGGGAGAAAGCAATCAGCCCCAGCATTTT.

In this sample, this clone turned up a few times. V gene TRBV9 combines with J gene TRBJ2-7; 7 bases agree with TRBD1. The junction had 8 bases not matched to a gene; V was cut back by 0 bases and J by 5 bases. The germline V gene has CDR1 SGDLS and CDR2 YYNGEE. The CDR3 is 15 residues long. CDR3 region: CASSVGATGWDEQYF. As DNA, the CDR3 is TGTGCCAGCAGCGTAGGCGCGACAGGGTGGGACGAGCAGTACTTC.

The V gene is TRBV6-5, the J gene TRBJ1-2; a possible D gene is TRBD1 (5 bases). CDR1 MNHEY and CDR2 SVGAGI come from the germline V gene. This CDR3 is built from 15 residues. The ends were cut back, 4 bases at V and 5 bases at J, with 17 bases in the middle. The CDR3 region is CASSSQGGETYGYTF. Written as DNA, the CDR3 is TGTGCCAGCAGTTCCCAGGGTGGGGAAACTTATGGCTACACCTTC.

This clone was observed once. The chain joins TRBV9 to TRBJ2-1; D uncertain. V lost 5 bases to trimming and J lost 10 bases, with 13 bases between them. CDR1 is SGDLS, CDR2 YYNGEE, per germline. The CDR3 is 12 residues long. CDR3: CASSRAASEQFF. Written as DNA, the CDR3 is TGTGCCAGCAGTAGGGCGGCGAGCGAGCAGTTCTTC.

The rearrangement uses TRBV7-9 and TRBJ1-1; D is undetermined. V was clipped by 10 bases and J by 4 bases, with 13 bases between them. CDR3 length equals 12 residues. Germline assignment: CDR1 SEHNR and CDR2 FQNEAQ (reference sequence). The CDR3 here is CATTREGTEAFF. The CDR3 nucleotides read TGTGCCACCACACGTGAGGGCACTGAAGCTTTCTTT.

The chain has TRBV24-1 and TRBJ2-2; D might be TRBD1 or TRBD2, each matching 5 bases. This CDR3 has 11 residues. CDR1 and CDR2 from the germline V gene are KGHDR and SFDVKD. Trimming took 9 bases from V and 6 from J, leaving 7 bases between them. The CDR3 DNA reads TGTGCCACCCGAGGGGCCGGGGAGCTGTTTTTT. It is translated as CATRGAGELFF.

The V and J genes are TRBV28 and TRBJ2-4, with TRBD2 as a possible D gene (7 bases). Germline V gives CDR1 MDHEN, CDR2 SYDVKM. V was shortened by 6 bases and J by 3 bases, with 15 bases between the two germline ends. CDR3 size: 15 residues. The CDR3 coding sequence is TGTGCCAGCAGGCTTCGGGGGGCGGTCAAAAACATTCAGTACTTC. Encoded protein: CASRLRGAVKNIQYF.

The V call is TRBV6-4, the J call TRBJ1-2; D is unclear. In germline, CDR1 is MRHNA, CDR2 SNTAGT. The CDR3 consists of 13 residues. The V gene lost 6 bases and the J gene lost 7 bases, with 15 bases spanning the gap. The CDR3 protein is CASRDNLEGGYTF. DNA of the CDR3: TGTGCCAGCAGAGATAATTTGGAGGGTGGCTACACCTTC.

The chain recombines TRBV6-5 with TRBJ1-1, with D unclear. This CDR3 contains 11 residues. Germline-derived CDR1 and CDR2 are MNHEY and SVGAGI. V dropped 7 bases and J dropped 4 bases, with 7 bases sitting between them. The CDR3 spells CASIRGTEAFF. In DNA form, the CDR3 reads TGTGCCAGCATTCGGGGCACTGAAGCTTTCTTT.

J is TRBJ2-5 and V is TRBV9; unclear D gene. The V end lost 0 bases, the J end lost 5 bases, and 14 bases lay between the germline ends. Germline V gene sequence: CDR1 SGDLS, CDR2 YYNGEE. The CDR3 consists of 15 residues. The CDR3 region is CASSVGSGGWETQYF. CDR3 nucleotide sequence: TGTGCCAGCAGCGTAGGTAGTGGCGGCTGGGAGACCCAGTACTTC.

The genes are TRBV4-1 and TRBJ1-3; D unclear. This CDR3 region has 16 residues. V was cut by 1 base and J by 0 bases, with 10 bases left in between. Germline values: CDR1 MGHRA, CDR2 YSYEKL. CDR3: CASSQVLTNSGNTIYF. The CDR3 DNA reads as TGCGCCAGCAGCCAAGTCCTGACCAACTCTGGAAACACCATATATTTT.

The chain combines TRBV5-1 with TRBJ2-3, with D hard to call. This CDR3 is 18 amino acids long. CDR1 and CDR2 (germline): SGHRS, YFSETQ. The germline V and J ends were trimmed by 0 bases and 2 bases, with 19 bases remaining between them. The CDR3 DNA is TGCGCCAGCAGCTTGGCCGTAGCTGGGATTAAGGTCACAGATACGCAGTATTTT. This codes for CASSLAVAGIKVTDTQYF.

The rearrangement joins TRBV28 to TRBJ2-5, with no clear D. This CDR3 contains 12 residues. Trimming removed 5 bases at V and 4 bases at J, with 8 bases between. Germline values: CDR1 MDHEN, CDR2 SYDVKM. The CDR3 loop reads CASSTLLETQYF. CDR3 DNA sequence: TGTGCCAGCAGTACCCTCCTAGAGACCCAGTACTTC.

The chain combines TRBV11-3 with TRBJ2-2; D assignment may be TRBD1 or TRBD2 (6 bases each). CDR3 length: 14 amino acids. Trimming pared 5 bases from V and 4 bases from J, leaving 11 bases between. Looked up from germline, CDR1 is SGHNT and CDR2 is YENEEA. The CDR3 DNA reads as TGTGCCAGCAGCCTCGGGGGCCGCACCGGGGAGCTGTTTTTT. This encodes CASSLGGRTGELFF.

The chain uses TRBV7-2 and TRBJ2-1; tentative D call: TRBD1 (6 bases). Germline values: CDR1 SGHTA, CDR2 FQGNSA. The CDR3 extends over 13 amino acids. CDR3 region: CAGRDTLRNEQFF. In DNA form, the CDR3 reads TGTGCTGGCAGGGACACCCTCCGCAATGAGCAGTTCTTC.

The chain recombines TRBV2 with TRBJ1-5; TRBD1 aligns across 11 bases. This CDR3 is built from 14 residues. With V trimmed by 4 bases and J by 6 bases, 2 bases remained unmatched. Germline values: CDR1 SNHLY, CDR2 FYNNEI. CDR3 bases: TGTGCCAGCAGTGGGACAGGGGGCAGTCAGCCCCAGCATTTT. Amino acids: CASSGTGGSQPQHF. The entire variable domain, with the rest obtained from reference TRBV2 and TRBJ1-5, is as follows: EPEVTQTPSHQVTQMGQEVILRCVPISNHLYFYWYRQILGQKVEFLVSFYNNEISEKSEIFDDQFSVERPDGSNFTLKIRSTKLEDSAMYFCASSGTGGSQPQHFGDGTRLSIL.

This clone was seen a few times. The gene calls are TRBV12-1 and TRBJ1-2. TRBV12-1 is assigned pseudogene status. The CDR3 runs to 14 residues. In nucleotides, the CDR3 is TGTGCCAGCAGCTTTGCGTCGAATGGCTATGGCTACACCTTC. It is translated as CASSFASNGYGYTF.

The chain uses TRBV7-3 and TRBJ1-5, with D uncertain. This CDR3 is 13 amino acids long. Germline assignment: CDR1 SGHTA and CDR2 FQGTGA. V was cut by 3 bases and J by 5 bases, with 8 bases left in between. CDR3 protein: CASSLGLDQPQHF. The DNA for the CDR3 is TGTGCCAGCAGCTTGGGGTTGGATCAGCCCCAGCATTTT.

The chain uses TRBV29-1 and TRBJ2-3; 9 positions agree with TRBD2. Looked up from germline, CDR1 is SQVTM and CDR2 is ANQGSEA. J gave up 6 bases and V 4 bases, and 8 bases lay outside the gene matches. The CDR3 loop spans 14 amino acids. The chain's CDR3 is CSVAEGLAVDTQYF. CDR3 DNA sequence: TGCAGCGTTGCTGAGGGACTAGCTGTCGATACGCAGTATTTT.

This clone has a handful of counts. This rearrangement joins TRBV6-2 or TRBV6-3 to TRBJ2-3, with TRBD2 matching over 7 bases. CDR1 and CDR2 from the germline V gene are MNHEY and SVGEGT. Losses at the gene ends were 5 bases for V and 4 bases for J; bases not matched to a gene: 6. The CDR3 has 14 amino acids. The CDR3 bases are TGTGCCAGCAGTCCCTGGGAGGGCGCAGATACGCAGTATTTT. Its protein is CASSPWEGADTQYF.

The CDR3 protein is CASSLIPLAGGLRGNTIYF. CDR3 nucleotides: TGCGCCAGCAGCTTGATTCCCCTTGCGGGCGGTCTACGGGGAAACACCATATATTTT. V and J are TRBV5-1 and TRBJ1-3; no clear D gene. This CDR3 contains 19 residues. V gave up 1 base and J gave up 4 bases, with 24 bases separating them. Per germline, CDR1 SGHRS and CDR2 YFSETQ. The full variable domain, in which reference TRBV5-1 and TRBJ1-3 provide the parts outside the CDR3, is KAGVTQTPRYLIKTRGQQVTLSCSPISGHRSVSWYQQTPGQGLQFLFEYFSETQRNKGNFPGRFSGRQFSNSRSEMNVSTLELGDSALYLCASSLIPLAGGLRGNTIYFGEGSWLTVV.

This clone has just one count. V and J are TRBV7-2 and TRBJ2-2; the match to TRBD2 covers 8 bases. V was clipped by 2 bases and J by 5 bases; unmatched bases: 7. Germline V lookup: CDR1 SGHTA, CDR2 FQGNSA. The CDR3 spans 16 residues. The CDR3, as DNA: TGTGCCAGCAGCTTATTCGGGGGGGCCCAAACCGGGGAGCTGTTTTTT. Translated: CASSLFGGAQTGELFF.

The chain couples TRBV6-2 or TRBV6-3 to TRBJ1-5; D is undetermined. The CDR3 runs 14 residues. V was clipped by 0 bases and J by 0 bases, with 3 bases between them. Germline V gene sequence: CDR1 MNHEY, CDR2 SVGEGT. The CDR3 spells CASSYSGSNQPQHF. The CDR3 DNA is TGTGCCAGCAGTTACTCGGGTAGCAATCAGCCCCAGCATTTT.

The chain has TRBV9 and TRBJ1-4; 8 nucleotides align to TRBD1. This CDR3 has 16 amino acids. V was clipped by 0 bases and J by 8 bases; unmatched bases: 9. CDR1 is SGDLS and CDR2 is YYNGEE in the germline V gene. CDR3 loop: CASSVGATGAGEKLFF. DNA for the CDR3: TGTGCCAGCAGCGTAGGGGCGACAGGGGCTGGGGAAAAACTGTTTTTT.

The rearrangement uses TRBV5-4 and TRBJ1-1; D unclear. CDR3 length: 15 amino acids. CDR1 is SGHNT, CDR2 YYREEE, per germline (reference sequence). V was trimmed by 4 bases and J by 0 bases, leaving 13 bases between them. CDR3 loop: CASSPAGMVNTEAFF. CDR3 sequence (DNA): TGTGCCAGCAGCCCGGCCGGTATGGTGAACACTGAAGCTTTCTTT.

The chain is built from TRBV30 and TRBJ1-2, with D unclear. Trimming stripped 0 bases from V and 5 bases from J, with 10 bases between. The CDR3 spans 13 residues. Germline V gene data show CDR1 as GTSNPN and CDR2 as SVGIG (reference sequence). The DNA for the CDR3 is TGTGCCTGGAGTGTACAGACAACTTATGGCTACACCTTC. It yields the protein CAWSVQTTYGYTF. The variable domain in full, with the rest retrieved from reference TRBV30 and TRBJ1-2, is SQTIHQWPATLVQPVGSPLSLECTVEGTSNPNLYWYRQAAGRGLQLLFYSVGIGQISSEVPQNLSASRPQDRQFILSSKKLLLSDSGFYLCAWSVQTTYGYTFGSGTRLTVV.

The chain recombines TRBV28 with TRBJ1-3; a weak D match, TRBD1 (5 bases). The CDR3 covers 16 residues. The V gene's germline CDR1 is MDHEN and CDR2 SYDVKM. The ends were cut back, 3 bases at V and 0 bases at J, with 12 bases in the middle. The CDR3 loop reads CASSFVRGLSGNTIYF. The DNA for the CDR3 is TGTGCCAGCAGTTTCGTAAGGGGACTCTCTGGAAACACCATATATTTT.